The 20 T cell receptor beta chains below come from one sample, sequenced in a study of PD-L1 blockade in urothelial cancer. Assay: immunoSEQ multiplex PCR; the TCRdb copy retains only in-frame clones and omits some. Among 29,000 or so clones listed, 87% were seen once. Sequenced material: PBMCs, taken around atezolizumab (anti-PD-L1) treatment. All receptors derive from a man aged 50-59 years with urothelial cancer.

This rearrangement joins TRBV27 to TRBJ1-5; no definite D call. The germline V and J ends were trimmed by 5 bases and 8 bases, with 28 bases remaining between them. The germline V gene encodes CDR1 MNHEY and CDR2 SMNVEV (reference sequence). The CDR3 contains 18 residues. The CDR3 sequence is CASSPRSPVNIIVKPQHF. In DNA form, the CDR3 reads TGTGCCAGCAGTCCTCGGTCCCCGGTGAATATAATCGTGAAGCCCCAGCATTTT.

This clone appeared a single time. V and J are TRBV5-1 and TRBJ1-1; 7 positions agree with TRBD1. CDR3 length equals 14 residues. Trimming at V came to 4 bases and at J to 6 bases, leaving 9 bases not matched to a gene. The germline V gene encodes CDR1 SGHRS and CDR2 YFSETQ. CDR3 amino acids: CASSQTTGISEAFF. CDR3 nucleotide sequence: TGCGCCAGCAGCCAAACGACAGGGATCTCTGAAGCTTTCTTT.

The chain carries TRBV6-1 and TRBJ1-4; D is perhaps TRBD1 (6 bases). Germline values: CDR1 MNHNS, CDR2 SASEGT. The CDR3 loop spans 12 amino acids. Between the trimmed V and J ends, which lost 4 bases and 13 bases, there was a span of 13 bases. CDR3 sequence (DNA): TGTGCCAGCAGTGGGTCGACAGGTACACTGTTTTTT. As protein: CASSGSTGTLFF.

The V and J genes are TRBV30 and TRBJ2-7, with TRBD1 identical over 9 bases. The germline gives CDR1 GTSNPN, CDR2 SVGIG (reference sequence). After removal of 2 bases from V and 4 bases from J, the junction contained 9 bases not matched to a gene. The CDR3 spans 15 residues. The CDR3 protein is CAWSLQQGAIYEQYF. CDR3 sequence (DNA): TGTGCCTGGAGTTTGCAACAGGGGGCGATTTACGAGCAGTACTTC.

This chain joins TRBV5-1 and TRBJ2-1, with 8 bases identical to TRBD2. This CDR3 contains 18 residues. Trimming at V came to 4 bases and at J to 3 bases, leaving 15 bases not matched to a gene. In germline, CDR1 is SGHRS, CDR2 YFSETQ. CDR3 sequence: CASSTGTRLSKGYNEQFF. The DNA of the CDR3 is TGCGCCAGCAGCACCGGGACTAGATTATCGAAGGGCTACAATGAGCAGTTCTTC.

This chain uses TRBV11-2 with TRBJ1-2, with D perhaps matching TRBD1 (5 bases). With 5 bases removed from V and 4 bases from J, the gap between germline ends came to 11 bases. The V gene's germline CDR1 is SGHAT and CDR2 FQNNGV. This CDR3 contains 13 residues. CDR3 in amino acids: CASSDQGFYGYTF. CDR3 bases: TGTGCCAGCAGCGATCAGGGTTTCTATGGCTACACCTTC.

The chain links TRBV7-3 to TRBJ1-1; D not resolved. The germline CDR1 and CDR2 sequences are SGHTA and FQGTGA. V was shortened by 5 bases and J by 1 base, with 8 bases between the two germline ends. The CDR3 is 13 residues long. CDR3 sequence reads: CASSPNTNTEAFF. The CDR3 DNA reads TGTGCCAGCAGCCCGAACACGAACACTGAAGCTTTCTTT.

The chain recombines TRBV6-1 with TRBJ1-1; the D gene is possibly TRBD1 (5 bases). Germline assignment: CDR1 MNHNS and CDR2 SASEGT. This CDR3 is built from 15 residues. Trimming removed 0 bases at V and 4 bases at J, with 12 bases between. The CDR3 DNA reads as TGTGCCAGCAGTGAAGCGCCTATGGGGGGCACTGAAGCTTTCTTT. Protein product: CASSEAPMGGTEAFF.

The chain employs TRBV15 and TRBJ1-2; possible D gene TRBD1, 6 bases. Looked up from germline, CDR1 is LNHNV and CDR2 is YYDKDF (reference sequence). The CDR3 totals 18 residues. The V and J ends lost 1 base and 3 bases respectively, with 21 bases between them. The CDR3, as DNA: TGTGCCACCAGCAGAGTTATGGCAGGGGCCCCAAAGGACTATGGCTACACCTTC. This translates into CATSRVMAGAPKDYGYTF. The full variable domain, rest sourced from reference TRBV15 and TRBJ1-2, is DAMVIQNPRYQVTQFGKPVTLSCSQTLNHNVMYWYQQKSSQAPKLLFHYYDKDFNNEADTPDNFQSRRPNTSFCFLDIRSPGLGDTAMYLCATSRVMAGAPKDYGYTFGSGTRLTVV.

This rearrangement joins TRBV6-5 to TRBJ2-7; 10 positions match TRBD1. The V gene's germline CDR1 is MNHEY and CDR2 SVGAGI. Trimming removed 10 bases from V and 6 bases from J; junction bases left unmatched: 12. CDR3 length equals 14 residues. CDR3 protein: CATRLGQGSGEQYF. The CDR3, as DNA: TGTGCCACCCGGTTGGGACAGGGGTCGGGCGAGCAGTACTTC.

This chain uses TRBV10-3 with TRBJ2-3; TRBD2 agrees at 9 bases. CDR1 ENHRY and CDR2 SYGVKD come from the germline V gene. There are 16 residues in the CDR3. The V gene end was trimmed by 0 bases and the J gene end by 2 bases; junction bases not matched to a gene: 3. The CDR3 nucleotides are TGTGCCATCAGTGAGTCCGAGCGGGGGGCCACAGATACGCAGTATTTT. Its protein product is CAISESERGATDTQYF.

This clone has more than one count but fewer than ten. This chain uses TRBV28 with TRBJ1-2; D is undetermined. Trimming stripped 10 bases from V and 8 bases from J, with 14 bases between. The CDR3 extends over 11 amino acids. Germline V gene lookup returns CDR1 MDHEN and CDR2 SYDVKM. Written as DNA, the CDR3 is TGTGCCACCCGGATCACTAGCGGCTACACCTTC. It is translated as CATRITSGYTF.

CDR3 sequence: CASSATGGFGNTIYF. DNA of the CDR3: TGTGCCAGCAGCGCGACAGGGGGCTTTGGAAACACCATATATTTT. The chain is built from TRBV6-1 and TRBJ1-3, with 10 bases matching TRBD1. Germline loops: CDR1 MNHNS, CDR2 SASEGT. The CDR3 contains 15 residues. J lost 3 bases, V lost 6 bases, and 5 bases had no gene match.

The chain recombines TRBV19 with TRBJ1-1, with D unresolved. The CDR3 is made up of 13 amino acids. The germline CDR1 and CDR2 sequences are LNHDA and SQIVND (reference sequence). Trimming pared 6 bases from V and 7 bases from J, leaving 15 bases between. CDR3 in DNA: TGTGCCAGTAGCCGAGATAGGGCGGGTGAAGCTTTCTTT. It translates to CASSRDRAGEAFF. The whole variable domain, filled in from reference TRBV19 and TRBJ1-1, reads DGGITQSPKYLFRKEGQNVTLSCEQNLNHDAMYWYRQDPGQGLRLIYYSQIVNDFQKGDIAEGYSVSREKKESFPLTVTSAQKNPTAFYLCASSRDRAGEAFFGQGTRLTVV.

The chain has TRBV4-3 and TRBJ2-7; D might be TRBD1 (5 bases). Per germline, CDR1 LGHNA and CDR2 YSLEER. V shed 4 bases and J shed 1 base, with 8 bases lying between them. There are 13 residues in the CDR3. The CDR3 DNA reads TGCGCCAGCAGCCGAAGGGGTTCCTACGAGCAGTACTTC. Its protein is CASSRRGSYEQYF.

V is TRBV7-9 and J is TRBJ2-1; TRBD2 matches at 10 bases. With 2 bases clipped from V and 5 bases from J, the junction kept 3 bases outside the gene matches. Germline values: CDR1 SEHNR, CDR2 FQNEAQ (reference sequence). The CDR3 consists of 15 residues. CDR3 sequence: CASSLYSGGNNEQFF. The DNA for the CDR3 is TGTGCCAGCAGCTTATATAGCGGGGGGAACAATGAGCAGTTCTTC.

The chain links TRBV12-5 to TRBJ1-1; 8 positions match TRBD1. The CDR3 spans 17 residues. Germline lookup yields CDR1 LGHNT and CDR2 FRNRAP. Trimming took 4 bases from V and 2 from J; bases not matched to a gene: 12. The CDR3 DNA follows: TGTGCTAGTGGTTCGCGTTTAGGACAGGGAAGAAACACTGAAGCTTTCTTT. Translation: CASGSRLGQGRNTEAFF.

The rearrangement joins TRBV9 to TRBJ2-7, with 12 bases identical to TRBD2. V lost 4 bases and J lost 6; bases outside the gene matches: 11. The CDR3 has 16 residues. Germline-derived CDR1 and CDR2 are SGDLS and YYNGEE. The CDR3 DNA follows: TGTGCCAGCAGCTTCTCTAGCGGGGGGGGTTTTGGCGAGCAGTACTTC. Amino acid sequence: CASSFSSGGGFGEQYF.

This clone was counted only a few times. This chain uses TRBV19 with TRBJ2-7; a possible D gene is TRBD1 (5 bases). The germline V and J ends were trimmed by 1 base and 3 bases, with 7 bases remaining between them. The CDR3 has 13 amino acids. Germline V lookup: CDR1 LNHDA, CDR2 SQIVND (reference sequence). CDR3 sequence reads: CASSIARDYEQYF. The DNA for the CDR3 is TGTGCCAGTAGTATAGCCAGGGACTACGAGCAGTACTTC.

The chain carries TRBV19 and TRBJ1-4; D remains ambiguous. CDR1 is LNHDA and CDR2 is SQIVND in the germline V gene (reference sequence). The CDR3 is 18 residues long. Trimming took off 0 bases at V and 0 bases at J, with 14 bases between the two ends. As DNA, the CDR3 is TGTGCCAGTAGTATAGACCGCCCCCACAGAGCAACTAATGAAAAACTGTTTTTT. It specifies CASSIDRPHRATNEKLFF.